Each of the 18 T cell receptor beta chains below was sequenced from the same sample in a study of siplizumab effects on memory and regulatory T cells. Some clones are missing from TCRdb's copy, which holds only in-frame ones; the method was immunoSEQ multiplex PCR. The data hold about 120,000 clones, with around 93% observed a single time. What was sequenced was non-Treg CD4+ T cells sorted from blood. These receptors were obtained from a human donor in good health.

The V gene is TRBV7-2, the J gene TRBJ2-2; no clear D. This CDR3 has 13 amino acids. Germline V lookup: CDR1 SGHTA, CDR2 FQGNSA. V lost 0 bases and J 8 bases, leaving 7 bases between the germline ends. The CDR3 loop is CASSLAVGGELFF. The CDR3 coding sequence is TGTGCCAGCAGCTTAGCTGTTGGGGGGGAGCTGTTTTTT. Filled out from reference TRBV7-2 and TRBJ2-2, the complete variable domain reads GAGVSQSPSNKVTEKGKDVELRCDPISGHTALYWYRQSLGQGLEFLIYFQGNSAPDKSGLPSDRFSAERTGGSVSTLTIQRTQQEDSAVYLCASSLAVGGELFFGEGSRLTVL.

DNA of the CDR3: TGTGCCAGCAGCTTACCACGGCAAGATGAGCAGTTCTTC. It is translated as CASSLPRQDEQFF. The chain uses TRBV11-3 and TRBJ2-1, with D unresolved. The CDR3 is made up of 13 amino acids. The germline V gene has CDR1 SGHNT and CDR2 YENEEA. Between the trimmed V and J ends, which lost 2 bases and 8 bases, there was a span of 10 bases.

The chain recombines TRBV7-2 with TRBJ2-2; D is ambiguous. Deletions cut 5 bases from V and 8 bases from J, with 18 bases between. Germline loops: CDR1 SGHTA, CDR2 FQGNSA. The CDR3 runs to 15 residues. The CDR3: CASSPQMPPTGELFF. The CDR3 nucleotides are TGTGCCAGCAGCCCCCAAATGCCTCCAACGGGGGAGCTGTTTTTT.

Only one count was recorded for this clone. The V call is TRBV5-1, the J call TRBJ2-1, with TRBD1 identical over 7 bases. The CDR3 has 15 residues. Germline V lookup: CDR1 SGHRS, CDR2 YFSETQ. With 3 bases clipped from V and 4 bases from J, the junction kept 7 bases outside the gene matches. CDR3 sequence reads: CASSSGTVTYNEQFF. The CDR3 DNA reads TGCGCCAGCAGCTCCGGGACAGTTACTTACAATGAGCAGTTCTTC.

The chain is built from TRBV25-1 and TRBJ2-6, with TRBD2 as a possible D gene (5 bases). The CDR3 length is 15 residues. With 8 bases removed from V and 1 base from J, the gap between germline ends came to 12 bases. Germline assignment: CDR1 MGHDK and CDR2 SYGVNS. CDR3 nucleotide sequence: TGTGCCAGCGGACCGCCGGGGTCTGGGGCCAACGTCCTGACTTTC. It codes for CASGPPGSGANVLTF.

The chain joins TRBV13 to TRBJ2-7; 10 positions agree with TRBD2. J lost 5 bases, V lost 4 bases, and 5 bases had no gene match. This CDR3 region has 14 residues. Looked up from germline, CDR1 is PRHDT and CDR2 is FYEKMQ (reference sequence). CDR3 bases: TGTGCCAGCAGCTCGCTAGCGGGGGACGACGAGCAGTACTTC. Encoded protein: CASSSLAGDDEQYF.

The genes are TRBV7-2 and TRBJ1-4, with D uncertain. This CDR3 spans 15 amino acids. Per the germline V gene, CDR1 is SGHTA and CDR2 is FQGNSA. V dropped 1 base and J dropped 1 base, with 7 bases sitting between them. The CDR3: CASSLVGITNEKLFF. For the CDR3, the DNA is TGTGCCAGCAGCTTAGTAGGAATAACTAATGAAAAACTGTTTTTT. Using reference TRBV7-2 and TRBJ1-4 for the parts outside the CDR3, the full variable domain is GAGVSQSPSNKVTEKGKDVELRCDPISGHTALYWYRQSLGQGLEFLIYFQGNSAPDKSGLPSDRFSAERTGGSVSTLTIQRTQQEDSAVYLCASSLVGITNEKLFFGSGTQLSVL.

V is TRBV10-3 and J is TRBJ1-5; 9 bases are shared with TRBD1. This CDR3 has 14 amino acids. Germline values: CDR1 ENHRY, CDR2 SYGVKD. With V trimmed by 6 bases and J by 2 bases, 2 bases remained unmatched. The CDR3 DNA reads TGTGCCATCAGCAGGACAGGGGGCAATCAGCCCCAGCATTTT. Its protein is CAISRTGGNQPQHF.

V usage is TRBV6-6 and J usage is TRBJ2-7, with 7 bases identical to TRBD2. Germline V gene sequence: CDR1 MNHNY, CDR2 SVGAGI (reference sequence). The CDR3 sequence is 16 residues long. Trimming cost V 4 bases and J 1 base; bases outside gene matches: 10. Here the CDR3 reads CASSLGRAGVSYEQYF. The CDR3 nucleotides read TGTGCCAGCAGTTTGGGTAGGGCGGGGGTGTCCTACGAGCAGTACTTC.

The chain is built from TRBV29-1 and TRBJ1-1, with a possible D match to TRBD1 (5 bases). This CDR3 contains 13 residues. Trimming removed 7 bases at V and 2 bases at J, with 14 bases between. Germline CDR1 is SQVTM and CDR2 is ANQGSEA. CDR3 region: CSALQGGNTEAFF. The CDR3 DNA follows: TGCAGCGCCCTCCAGGGAGGTAACACTGAAGCTTTCTTT.

The V call is TRBV5-6, the J call TRBJ2-4, with D perhaps matching TRBD1 (5 bases). The V and J ends lost 4 bases and 0 bases respectively, with 14 bases between them. This CDR3 is built from 16 residues. Per the germline V gene, CDR1 is SGHDT and CDR2 is YYEEEE. Here the CDR3 DNA reads TGTGCCAGCAGCCGCCCAGGGTTCCTAGCCAAAAACATTCAGTACTTC. Translated, it gives CASSRPGFLAKNIQYF.

The chain employs TRBV6-5 and TRBJ2-3, with D unclear. V was clipped by 2 bases and J by 0 bases, with 9 bases between them. The length of the CDR3 is 15 residues. CDR1 is MNHEY, CDR2 SVGAGI, per germline. The CDR3 sequence: CASSYTTPSTDTQYF. CDR3 bases: TGTGCCAGCAGTTACACGACACCTAGCACAGATACGCAGTATTTT.

The chain carries TRBV6-1 and TRBJ2-7; TRBD2 aligns across 10 bases. This CDR3 has 15 amino acids. The trim removed 4 bases at V and 2 bases at J, leaving 5 bases unmatched. Germline values: CDR1 MNHNS, CDR2 SASEGT. For the CDR3, the DNA is TGTGCCAGCAGTGGACTAGCGGGTCTCACCTACGAGCAGTACTTC. It codes for CASSGLAGLTYEQYF.

In its sample, this clone was seen once. CDR3 nucleotides: TGTGCCAGCACGGGACTAGGACTAGCGGGGGGGCAGCGGTACGAGCAGTACTTC. Translation gives CASTGLGLAGGQRYEQYF. This sequence joins TRBV7-2 and TRBJ2-7; 15 bases are shared with TRBD2. The V gene's germline CDR1 is SGHTA and CDR2 FQGNSA. CDR3 length: 18 residues. Losses at the gene ends were 7 bases for V and 4 bases for J; bases not matched to a gene: 14.

V gene TRBV6-4 combines with J gene TRBJ1-1, with TRBD1 matching over 8 bases. The CDR3 contains 14 residues. Trimming at V came to 8 bases and at J to 5 bases, leaving 10 bases not matched to a gene. Germline-derived CDR1 and CDR2 are MRHNA and SNTAGT. As DNA, the CDR3 is TGTGCCAGCTCCTCATCAGGGGGCCAGACTGAAGCTTTCTTT. This encodes CASSSSGGQTEAFF.

The V call is TRBV7-9, the J call TRBJ2-1; D is possibly TRBD2 (5 bases). CDR3 length: 13 amino acids. V was shortened by 6 bases and J by 7 bases, with 13 bases between the two germline ends. Germline loops: CDR1 SEHNR, CDR2 FQNEAQ (reference sequence). CDR3 sequence reads: CASSPQRINEQFF. For the CDR3, the DNA is TGTGCCAGCAGTCCCCAGCGGATAAATGAGCAGTTCTTC.

The gene calls are TRBV28 and TRBJ1-5, with 7 bases that match TRBD1. V gave up 2 bases and J gave up 4 bases; unmatched junction bases: 5. The germline V gene encodes CDR1 MDHEN and CDR2 SYDVKM. This CDR3 is 15 amino acids long. DNA for the CDR3: TGTGCCAGCAGTTTACGGGACAGAAAGAATCAGCCCCAGCATTTT. This encodes CASSLRDRKNQPQHF.

This chain links TRBV28 with TRBJ1-1; D remains ambiguous. V gave up 2 bases and J gave up 5 bases, with 15 bases separating them. The CDR3 length is 15 residues. Germline V gene sequence: CDR1 MDHEN, CDR2 SYDVKM. CDR3 loop: CASSLVLGMSTEAFF. Written as DNA, the CDR3 is TGTGCCAGCAGTTTAGTACTGGGGATGAGTACTGAAGCTTTCTTT.